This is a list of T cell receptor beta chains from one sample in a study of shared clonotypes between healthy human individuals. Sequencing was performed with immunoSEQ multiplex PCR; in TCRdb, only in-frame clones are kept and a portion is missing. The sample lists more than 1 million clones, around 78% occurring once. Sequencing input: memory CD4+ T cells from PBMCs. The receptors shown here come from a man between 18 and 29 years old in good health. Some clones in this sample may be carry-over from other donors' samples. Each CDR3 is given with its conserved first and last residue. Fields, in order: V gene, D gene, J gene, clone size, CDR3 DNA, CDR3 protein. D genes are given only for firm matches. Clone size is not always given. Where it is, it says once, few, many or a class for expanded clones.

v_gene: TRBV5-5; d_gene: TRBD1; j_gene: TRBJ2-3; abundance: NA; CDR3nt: TGTGCCAGCAGCTTGTTCGGACAGGGAACAGATACGCAGTATTTT; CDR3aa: CASSLFGQGTDTQYF
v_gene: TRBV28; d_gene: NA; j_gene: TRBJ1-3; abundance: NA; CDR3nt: TGTGCCAGCAGTTTGATGGCGCACTCTGGAAACACCATATATTTT; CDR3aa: CASSLMAHSGNTIYF
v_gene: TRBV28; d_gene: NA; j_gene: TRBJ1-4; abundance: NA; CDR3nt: TGTGCCAGCAGTTCCTTTGACAGGATTAATGAAAAACTGTTTTTT; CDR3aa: CASSSFDRINEKLFF
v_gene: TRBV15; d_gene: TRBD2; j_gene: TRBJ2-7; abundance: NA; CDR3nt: TGTGCCACCAGCAGAGATGGGGGGGTACACCCCCCCTACGAGCAGTACTTC; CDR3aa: CATSRDGGVHPPYEQYF
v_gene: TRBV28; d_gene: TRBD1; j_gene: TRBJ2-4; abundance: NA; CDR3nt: TGTGCCAGCAGTTTAAACCCCGGACAGGGAGGCATTCAGTACTTC; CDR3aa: CASSLNPGQGGIQYF
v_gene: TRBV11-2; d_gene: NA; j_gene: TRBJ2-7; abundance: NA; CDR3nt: TGTGCCAGCAGCTTCCCCCGGGGGACATACGAGCAGTACTTC; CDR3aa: CASSFPRGTYEQYF
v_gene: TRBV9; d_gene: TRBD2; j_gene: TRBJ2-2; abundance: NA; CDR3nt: TGTGCCAGCAGCGTACTAGGGACTAGCTCCTCCGGGGAGCTGTTTTTT; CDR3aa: CASSVLGTSSSGELFF
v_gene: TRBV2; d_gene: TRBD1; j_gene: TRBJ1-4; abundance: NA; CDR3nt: TGTGCCAGCAGTCAACAGGGGGATAATGAAAAACTGTTTTTT; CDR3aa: CASSQQGDNEKLFF
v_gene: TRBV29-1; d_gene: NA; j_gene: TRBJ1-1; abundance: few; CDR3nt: TGCAGCGTTCAAAGGACAGAAAACACTGAAGCTTTCTTT; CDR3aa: CSVQRTENTEAFF
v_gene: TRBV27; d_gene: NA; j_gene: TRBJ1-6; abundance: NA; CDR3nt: TGTGCCAGCAGTTTTTTGGGGGACTCCTATAATTCACCCCTCCACTTT; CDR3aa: CASSFLGDSYNSPLHF
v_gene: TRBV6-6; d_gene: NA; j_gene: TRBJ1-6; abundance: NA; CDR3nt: TGTGCCAGCAGTGCAGGGACCAGGAATTCACCCCTCCACTTT; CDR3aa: CASSAGTRNSPLHF
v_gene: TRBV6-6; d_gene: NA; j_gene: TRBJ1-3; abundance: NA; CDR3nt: TGTGCCCGCCACATCCAGGGCAGCTCTGGAAACACCATATATTTT; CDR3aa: CARHIQGSSGNTIYF
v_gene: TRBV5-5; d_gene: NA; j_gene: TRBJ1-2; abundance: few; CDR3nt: TGTGCCAGCAGCTTGGGGGTCACCGGCTATGGCTACACCTTC; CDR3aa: CASSLGVTGYGYTF
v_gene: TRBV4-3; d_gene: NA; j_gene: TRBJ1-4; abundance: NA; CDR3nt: TGCGCCAGCAGCCAACTATCAGGGAGTGAAAAACTGTTTTTT; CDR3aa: CASSQLSGSEKLFF
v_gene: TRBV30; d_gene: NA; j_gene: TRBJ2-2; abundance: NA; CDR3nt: TGTGCCTCCACGGCCCGGGACACGAACACCGGGGAGCTGTTTTTT; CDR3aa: CASTARDTNTGELFF
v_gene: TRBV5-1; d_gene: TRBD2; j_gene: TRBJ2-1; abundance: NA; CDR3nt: TGCGCCAGCAGCACCGGGACTAGCGGGGCATACAATGAGCAGTTCTTC; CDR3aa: CASSTGTSGAYNEQFF
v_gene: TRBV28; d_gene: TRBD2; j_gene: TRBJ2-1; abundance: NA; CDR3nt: TGTGCCAGCAGTTTCCCCACGTTCTCGGGGGGTGAGCAGTTCTTC; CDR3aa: CASSFPTFSGGEQFF